This TCR beta chain emerged from a study of cytomegalovirus exposure and HLA in healthy donors. Turning to the study itself: A data release that came early held around 85 million unique TCRs from HLA-typed donors.

The CDR3 contains 12 residues. Germline values: CDR1 SGHNT, CDR2 YENEEA. V was clipped by 5 bases and J by 2 bases, with 6 bases between them. Study conclusions and caveats: High specificity and sensitivity for cytomegalovirus status were reported for the classifier. Most CMV-associated TCR beta chains appeared HLA-restricted in a later analysis.

This clone came up a few times. The antigen remains undetermined. It was with 60 Vbeta and 13 Jbeta primers that the PCR ran. Original methodology: Unique TCR beta chains totaled some 78 million in a later count, with roughly 11 million of them shared. This table comes from immunoSEQ multiplex PCR, and its TCRdb copy is limited to in-frame clones, with some not included. V and J calls and clone size are copied from that table; D and trimming were computed from the DNA. Of 200,000 or so clones in the sample, about 90% were seen once. This TCR derives from a girl under three years old in good health and CMV-seronegative. The chain has TRBV11-3 and TRBJ1-2; unclear D gene. Input material: PBMCs. The CDR3 loop reads CASSAGNYGYTF. In DNA, the CDR3 is TGTGCCAGCAGCGCGGGGAACTATGGCTACACCTTC.